The subject of this entry is one T cell receptor beta chain. Its antigen is undetermined. V gave up 4 bases and J gave up 2 bases, with 31 bases separating them. Per the germline V gene, CDR1 is MDHEN and CDR2 is SYDVKM. This CDR3 has 21 amino acids. This record belongs to a study of CD8 T cells in Susac syndrome. Study at large: Intravenous immunoglobulin alone or corticosteroids were being given to patients with Susac syndrome at blood draw, unless they were therapy-naive. General study results and limits: Total CD8+ repertoires held some 16 Susac-specific public clones, while CD8+ TEMRA repertoires held roughly five. By the study's own acknowledgment, its TCR sequencing and HLA analysis included relatively few individuals.

Random hexamers served to reverse transcribe about 0.45 to 1 ug RNA. Amplification of TCR beta CDR3 across 54 Vbeta and 13 Jbeta was performed with immunoSEQ multiplex PCR. TCRdb re-analysed the immunoSEQ multiplex PCR reads in MiXCR, keeping a single row per CDR3 protein. The sample has approximately 190,000 distinct CDR3 sequences, just under 95% seen once. This TCR was sampled from a human donor with Susac syndrome. Sample: CD8+ T cells from PBMCs. J is TRBJ2-3 and V is TRBV28; D could derive from TRBD1 or TRBD2 (5 bases each). CDR3 DNA: TGTGCCAGCAGTTCCCAGCACAACCCGGGGCAGGGATCCCCTATCACAGATACGCAGTATTTT. Translated: CASSSQHNPGQGSPITDTQYF.